These 30 T cell receptor beta chains were all obtained from the same sample, sequenced in a study of regulatory T cells in long-lasting Graves disease. According to the study, TCR beta libraries were built with iRepertoire HTBI primers and CDR3-region Arm-PCR. A single record per CDR3 protein comes from TCRdb applying MiXCR to the multiplex PCR reads. The sample holds approximately 540,000 distinct CDR3 sequences, around 11% seen once. Noted time point: newly diagnosed GD, antithyroid drugs for less than 3 months. RNA extracted from PBMCs served as the sequencing template. These same data were also listed under a study on T cells in Graves' hyperthyroidism and ophthalmopathy.

This sample comprised peripheral blood mononuclear cells (PBMCs), obtained at new diagnosis, from a patient treated with antithyroid drugs. Source of these receptors: a woman under 40 with Graves disease.

This clonotype was counted ten times or more. The chain uses TRBV3-1 and TRBJ2-7; D ambiguous. The V end was cut by 7 bases, the J end by 3 bases, with 10 bases between. Germline CDR1 is LGHDT and CDR2 is YNNKEL (reference sequence). The CDR3 spans 12 residues. The CDR3 is CASNWQYYEQYF. CDR3 nucleotide sequence: TGTGCCAGCAACTGGCAGTACTACGAGCAGTACTTC.

This clonotype was observed many times. The genes are TRBV6-1 and TRBJ2-7; weak D call: TRBD1 (6 bases). The CDR3 is made up of 13 amino acids. V shed 10 bases and J shed 0 bases, with 13 bases lying between them. Per germline, CDR1 MNHNS and CDR2 SASEGT. In DNA form, the CDR3 reads TGTGCCATCCCAACAGGGAGCTCCTACGAGCAGTACTTC. It is translated as CAIPTGSSYEQYF.

This clonotype came up many times. The chain recombines TRBV30 with TRBJ2-1; D not resolved. With 2 bases removed from V and 6 bases from J, the gap between germline ends came to 17 bases. The CDR3 extends over 15 amino acids. Germline values: CDR1 GTSNPN, CDR2 SVGIG (reference sequence). CDR3: CAWSPDPQRVNEQFF. Written as DNA, the CDR3 is TGTGCCTGGAGTCCCGACCCTCAGCGCGTCAATGAGCAGTTCTTC. The whole variable domain, filled in from reference TRBV30 and TRBJ2-1, reads SQTIHQWPATLVQPVGSPLSLECTVEGTSNPNLYWYRQAAGRGLQLLFYSVGIGQISSEVPQNLSASRPQDRQFILSSKKLLLSDSGFYLCAWSPDPQRVNEQFFGPGTRLTVL.

This clonotype showed up just a few times. A junction boundary mismatches the germline segment, possibly from a read error. This chain connects TRBV2 to TRBJ2-2; D possibly corresponds to TRBD2 (5 bases). The germline gives CDR1 SNHLY, CDR2 FYNNEI. This CDR3 contains 14 residues. The CDR3 loop reads CASSEGYNTGEPFF. The CDR3 DNA is TGTGCCAGCAGCGAGGGCTACAACACCGGGGAGCCGTTTTTT.

The chain employs TRBV10-3 and TRBJ2-3, with TRBD2 matching over 10 bases. The V gene's germline CDR1 is ENHRY and CDR2 SYGVKD. Trimming took 6 bases from V and 4 from J; bases not matched to a gene: 4. The CDR3 has 14 residues. CDR3 coding DNA: TGTGCCATCAGGTCTAGCGGGAGATCAGATACGCAGTATTTT. This codes for CAIRSSGRSDTQYF.

This clonotype was found many times. The chain joins TRBV18 to TRBJ2-5; D unresolved. The CDR3 extends over 13 amino acids. V was shortened by 0 bases and J by 4 bases, with 6 bases between the two germline ends. Germline V gene lookup returns CDR1 KGHSH and CDR2 LQKENI. The CDR3: CASSPPVVETQYF. CDR3 sequence (DNA): TGTGCCAGCTCACCACCCGTGGTAGAGACCCAGTACTTC.

This clonotype was counted only a few times. This chain joins TRBV19 and TRBJ1-3; the D is unclear. The germline V gene encodes CDR1 LNHDA and CDR2 SQIVND (reference sequence). This CDR3 is 15 amino acids long. The germline V and J ends were trimmed by 3 bases and 2 bases, with 11 bases remaining between them. As DNA, the CDR3 is TGTGCCAGTAGTATTGGAATCGTAGCTGGAAACACCATATATTTT. It yields the protein CASSIGIVAGNTIYF.

This clonotype was detected ten times or more. The V call is TRBV5-1, the J call TRBJ1-1; TRBD1 might be the D (5 bases). The germline gives CDR1 SGHRS, CDR2 YFSETQ. V was cut by 2 bases and J by 2 bases, with 19 bases left in between. The CDR3 sequence is 17 residues long. The CDR3 DNA follows: TGCGCCAGCAGCTTCGATATGGTAAGGGGAGGAAACACTGAAGCTTTCTTT. It codes for CASSFDMVRGGNTEAFF. Together with reference TRBV5-1 and TRBJ1-1, the CDR3 gives the full variable domain: KAGVTQTPRYLIKTRGQQVTLSCSPISGHRSVSWYQQTPGQGLQFLFEYFSETQRNKGNFPGRFSGRQFSNSRSEMNVSTLELGDSALYLCASSFDMVRGGNTEAFFGQGTRLTVV.

This clonotype was detected a few times. The gene calls are TRBV28 and TRBJ1-2; 7 positions agree with TRBD1. The V segment lost 7 bases and the J segment 10 bases; nucleotides outside the gene matches: 9. This CDR3 region has 12 residues. The germline V gene has CDR1 MDHEN and CDR2 SYDVKM. CDR3 nucleotides: TGTGCCAGCACACCGTTAGGGGGCGCCTACACCTTC. This sequence encodes CASTPLGGAYTF.

The table lists this clonotype with many counts. The V call is TRBV28, the J call TRBJ2-7; perhaps TRBD2 as D (6 bases). The germline V gene has CDR1 MDHEN and CDR2 SYDVKM. The V gene lost 2 bases and the J gene lost 6 bases, with 11 bases spanning the gap. The CDR3 spans 13 residues. CDR3 nucleotide sequence: TGTGCCAGCAGTTTAGCGCCCGGGAGCGAGCAGTACTTC. Protein product: CASSLAPGSEQYF.

This clonotype was seen a handful of times. The V gene is TRBV4-3, the J gene TRBJ2-7; 10 bases are a match to TRBD2. The CDR3 consists of 17 residues. Trimming removed 1 base from V and 3 bases from J; junction bases left unmatched: 9. Germline loops: CDR1 LGHNA, CDR2 YSLEER. Written as DNA, the CDR3 is TGCGCCAGCAGCCAAGTAATAGCGGGAGGCTCCCTCTACGAGCAGTACTTC. Residues: CASSQVIAGGSLYEQYF.

This clonotype was recorded at least ten times. This chain uses TRBV7-9 with TRBJ2-1, with D perhaps TRBD2 (5 bases). Trimming left V 1 base short and J 6 bases short, with 16 bases between. Germline V gene lookup returns CDR1 SEHNR and CDR2 FQNEAQ (reference sequence). There are 16 residues in the CDR3. In DNA form, the CDR3 reads TGTGCCAGCAGCTTAGTAGCAAGTGCACGGGGCAATGAGCAGTTCTTC. This sequence encodes CASSLVASARGNEQFF.

This sequence joins TRBV27 and TRBJ1-2, with TRBD1 identical over 9 bases. Trimming took 6 bases from V and 4 from J; bases not matched to a gene: 12. This CDR3 has 16 amino acids. Germline-derived CDR1 and CDR2 are MNHEY and SMNVEV (reference sequence). The CDR3: CASRKGGQGRIYGYTF. The CDR3 nucleotides read TGTGCCAGCAGGAAGGGGGGACAGGGTCGCATCTATGGCTACACCTTC.

This clonotype has ten or more counts. This sequence joins TRBV27 and TRBJ1-1; D might be TRBD1 (5 bases). Germline lookup yields CDR1 MNHEY and CDR2 SMNVEV (reference sequence). V dropped 5 bases and J dropped 7 bases, with 20 bases sitting between them. This CDR3 is 15 amino acids long. CDR3 sequence reads: CASSPRGGEGNEAFF. In DNA form, the CDR3 reads TGTGCCAGCAGTCCGCGGGGTGGAGAGGGGAATGAAGCTTTCTTT.

This clonotype was recorded at least ten times. This chain joins TRBV19 and TRBJ1-2; TRBD1 is a possible D gene (5 bases). The CDR3 is 15 amino acids. The V end lost 6 bases, the J end lost 7 bases, and 21 bases lay between the germline ends. Germline V CDR1 and CDR2: LNHDA, SQIVND (reference sequence). The CDR3 DNA reads TGTGCCAGTAGCCTCCCCGGGACTGGGTATTCTGGCTACACCTTC. Protein product: CASSLPGTGYSGYTF.

This clonotype was detected ten times or more. V usage is TRBV5-1 and J usage is TRBJ2-3; weak D call: TRBD1 (6 bases). CDR3 size: 14 residues. Deletions cut 4 bases from V and 6 bases from J, with 15 bases between. Germline CDR1 is SGHRS and CDR2 is YFSETQ. The CDR3 sequence is CASSPTGTGDTQYF. DNA for the CDR3: TGCGCCAGCAGCCCGACAGGCACCGGGGATACGCAGTATTTT.

At least ten counts were recorded for this clonotype. CDR3 sequence: CASSPLVWYGYTF. The DNA of the CDR3 is TGTGCCAGCTCACCACTCGTTTGGTATGGCTACACCTTC. The chain combines TRBV18 with TRBJ1-2; D is undetermined. The germline CDR1 and CDR2 sequences are KGHSH and LQKENI. The CDR3 has 13 residues. Trimming left V 1 base short and J 5 bases short, with 8 bases between.

Many counts were recorded for this clonotype. This chain uses TRBV5-1 with TRBJ2-1; D is ambiguous. Germline values: CDR1 SGHRS, CDR2 YFSETQ. The CDR3 extends over 14 amino acids. Trimming stripped 4 bases from V and 1 base from J, with 9 bases between. The CDR3 DNA sequence: TGCGCCAGCAGCGCGCGACGGTCCTACAATGAGCAGTTCTTC. Its translation is CASSARRSYNEQFF.

This clonotype was counted ten times or more. V gene TRBV6-1 combines with J gene TRBJ2-1; D perhaps matches TRBD1 (6 bases). Germline V lookup: CDR1 MNHNS, CDR2 SASEGT. The CDR3 is made up of 13 amino acids. V was trimmed by 8 bases and J by 5 bases, leaving 13 bases between them. CDR3 sequence reads: CASLGGRHNEQFF. The DNA of the CDR3 is TGTGCCAGCTTAGGGGGAAGGCACAATGAGCAGTTCTTC.

This clonotype came up many times. CDR3 residues: CASTSPGLAGVHEQFF. CDR3 nucleotide sequence: TGTGCCAGCACCTCGCCGGGACTAGCGGGAGTTCATGAGCAGTTCTTC. This sequence joins TRBV11-2 and TRBJ2-1; TRBD2 matches at 14 bases. Trimming removed 7 bases from V and 8 bases from J; junction bases left unmatched: 10. The CDR3 is 16 residues long. Germline assignment: CDR1 SGHAT and CDR2 FQNNGV.

The chain uses TRBV6-2 or TRBV6-3 and TRBJ2-1, with D unclear. Trimming stripped 4 bases from V and 2 bases from J, with 9 bases between. This CDR3 is 14 amino acids long. Germline V gene lookup returns CDR1 MNHEY and CDR2 SVGEGT. CDR3 nucleotides: TGTGCCAGCAGTTTGACGGAGACCTACAATGAGCAGTTCTTC. This sequence encodes CASSLTETYNEQFF.

In its sample, this clonotype was seen many times. The chain combines TRBV12-5 with TRBJ2-1; D is possibly TRBD1 or TRBD2 (5 bases each). This CDR3 has 14 residues. Trimming left V 6 bases short and J 4 bases short, with 13 bases between. Germline V lookup: CDR1 LGHNT, CDR2 FRNRAP. CDR3 region: CASGPGTDYNEQFF. The DNA of the CDR3 is TGTGCTAGTGGACCTGGGACGGATTACAATGAGCAGTTCTTC. The entire variable domain, with the rest obtained from reference TRBV12-5 and TRBJ2-1, is as follows: DARVTQTPRHKVTEMGQEVTMRCQPILGHNTVFWYRQTMMQGLELLAYFRNRAPLDDSGMPKDRFSAEMPDATLATLKIQPSEPRDSAVYFCASGPGTDYNEQFFGPGTRLTVL.

Ten or more counts support this clonotype. This chain joins TRBV9 and TRBJ2-1, with D uncertain. V was trimmed by 0 bases and J by 2 bases, leaving 9 bases between them. The CDR3 totals 15 residues. Per germline, CDR1 SGDLS and CDR2 YYNGEE. Here the CDR3 DNA reads TGTGCCAGCAGCGTAGGACCAGCTCCCTACAATGAGCAGTTCTTC. Its protein product is CASSVGPAPYNEQFF.

Ten or more counts support this clonotype. The CDR3, as DNA: TGTGCCAGCCGTCCATCCAAGGGCGGCACTGAAGCTTTCTTT. This translates into CASRPSKGGTEAFF. The chain has TRBV27 and TRBJ1-1, with no clear D. Germline V gene sequence: CDR1 MNHEY, CDR2 SMNVEV (reference sequence). V was cut by 8 bases and J by 4 bases, with 17 bases left in between. The CDR3 has 14 amino acids.

This clonotype was seen repeatedly, ten times or more. The chain has TRBV6-1 and TRBJ1-5; D possibly corresponds to TRBD1 (5 bases). The CDR3 covers 15 residues. Trimming took 3 bases from V and 8 from J, leaving 17 bases between them. CDR1 is MNHNS and CDR2 is SASEGT in the germline V gene. CDR3 coding DNA: TGTGCCAGCAGTGAGTTTCGGCAACTGGGGGAGCCCCAGCATTTT. This sequence encodes CASSEFRQLGEPQHF.

This clonotype was recorded a few times. Sequence at one end of the junction differs from germline and may be a read error. The chain carries TRBV11-2 and TRBJ1-1; D is unresolved. The CDR3 loop spans 13 amino acids. Germline V gene data show CDR1 as SGHAT and CDR2 as FQNNGV. In DNA, the CDR3 is TGTGCCGGCAGCTTCGCGGGGAGTTCTGAAGCTTTCTTT. It is translated as CAGSFAGSSEAFF.

With respect to this clonotype: It may be a read error: a sequence one base away is much more abundant. The gene calls are TRBV28 and TRBJ2-5; the D gene could be TRBD1 or TRBD2 (5 bases each). CDR3 length: 14 residues. Germline V CDR1 and CDR2: MDHEN, SYDVKM. The CDR3 DNA reads as TGTGCCGGCAGTTTATCCGGGGCCCAGAGGACCCAGTACTTC. It yields the protein CAGSLSGAQRTQYF.

The chain combines TRBV30 with TRBJ2-6; the D gene is possibly TRBD2 (6 bases). Germline CDR1 GTSNPN, CDR2 SVGIG (reference sequence). Trimming shortened V by 5 bases and J by 0 bases, and 11 bases separated the two germline ends. The CDR3 extends over 15 amino acids. The CDR3 is CAWGGVNSGANVLTF. For the CDR3, the DNA is TGTGCCTGGGGAGGGGTCAACTCTGGGGCCAACGTCCTGACTTTC.

The chain is built from TRBV29-1 and TRBJ2-1; 10 nucleotides agree with TRBD2. The germline V gene has CDR1 SQVTM and CDR2 ANQGSEA. This CDR3 has 20 residues. V gave up 0 bases and J gave up 3 bases; unmatched junction bases: 17. The CDR3 sequence is CSVEDPGLFVLAGLYNEQFF. The CDR3 nucleotides are TGCAGCGTTGAAGATCCCGGGCTGTTCGTACTAGCGGGGCTCTACAATGAGCAGTTCTTC.

This clonotype was found many times. V usage is TRBV28 and J usage is TRBJ2-2; D is undetermined. V lost 5 bases to trimming and J lost 3 bases, with 4 bases between them. The CDR3 is 12 residues long. Per germline, CDR1 MDHEN and CDR2 SYDVKM. The CDR3 coding sequence is TGTGCCAGCAGTACTTACACCGGGGAGCTGTTTTTT. This gives the protein CASSTYTGELFF.